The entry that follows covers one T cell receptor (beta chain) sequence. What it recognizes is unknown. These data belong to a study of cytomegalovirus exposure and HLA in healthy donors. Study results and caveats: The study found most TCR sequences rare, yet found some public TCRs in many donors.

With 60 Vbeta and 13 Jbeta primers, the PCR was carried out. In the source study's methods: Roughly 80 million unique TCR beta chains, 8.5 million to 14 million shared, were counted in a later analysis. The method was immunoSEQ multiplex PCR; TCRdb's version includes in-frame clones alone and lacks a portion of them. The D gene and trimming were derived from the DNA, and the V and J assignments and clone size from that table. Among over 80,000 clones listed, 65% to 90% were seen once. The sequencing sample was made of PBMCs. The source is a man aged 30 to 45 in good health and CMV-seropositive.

CDR3 amino acids: CASSERDYSYNEQFF. For the CDR3, the DNA is TGTGCCAGCAGTGAACGGGACTACTCCTACAATGAGCAGTTCTTC. The chain has TRBV2 and TRBJ2-1; 7 nucleotides agree with TRBD2. Trimming took 2 bases from V and 0 from J; bases not matched to a gene: 1. The CDR3 sequence is 15 residues long. Germline assignment: CDR1 SNHLY and CDR2 FYNNEI. The whole variable domain, filled in from reference TRBV2 and TRBJ2-1, reads EPEVTQTPSHQVTQMGQEVILRCVPISNHLYFYWYRQILGQKVEFLVSFYNNEISEKSEIFDDQFSVERPDGSNFTLKIRSTKLEDSAMYFCASSERDYSYNEQFFGPGTRLTVL.